The 32 T cell receptor beta chains below all came from one sample that was sequenced in a study of neurological immune-mediated disorders. Each CDR3 protein is one row after TCRdb ran MiXCR on the 5' RACE reads. The sample shows roughly 70,000 distinct CDR3 sequences, approximately 5.2% of them seen only once. Sequenced material: PBMCs. These receptors all stem from a woman in her twenties or thirties with multiple sclerosis.

This clonotype was seen ten or more times. The chain is built from TRBV12-3 or TRBV12-4 and TRBJ1-2; D remains ambiguous. The CDR3 sequence is 12 residues long. V was pared by 3 bases and J by 7 bases, with 9 bases between. CDR3 in amino acids: CASSFSGVGYTF. CDR3 nucleotides: TGTGCCAGCAGTTTCAGCGGGGTTGGCTACACCTTC.

This clonotype was picked up a small number of times. The chain recombines TRBV6-2 or TRBV6-3 with TRBJ1-1; D perhaps matches TRBD1 (6 bases). This CDR3 is built from 13 residues. CDR1 is MNHEY and CDR2 is SVGEGT in the germline V gene. V dropped 6 bases and J dropped 6 bases, with 14 bases sitting between them. CDR3 residues: CASRDTGIPEAFF. In nucleotides, the CDR3 is TGTGCCAGCAGAGACACAGGGATTCCTGAAGCTTTCTTT.

This clonotype occurred many times. The chain is built from TRBV15 and TRBJ2-7, with D unclear. Germline CDR1 reads LNHNV; CDR2 reads YYDKDF (reference sequence). CDR3 length equals 12 residues. The ends were cut back, 3 bases at V and 11 bases at J, with 14 bases in the middle. The CDR3, as DNA: TGTGCCACCAGCAGTACCCCGGGCCCGGAGTACTTC. This encodes CATSSTPGPEYF.

This clonotype was picked up many times. The germline gene is not matched at one end of the junction; a read error may be the cause. The rearrangement joins TRBV7-7 to TRBJ2-3; D not resolved. The CDR3 is 13 residues long. In germline, CDR1 is SSHAT, CDR2 FNYEAQ (reference sequence). Here the CDR3 DNA reads TGTGCTAGCAGCTTCCAGGTTGGAGATACGCAGTATTTT. This sequence encodes CASSFQVGDTQYF. Supplemented by reference TRBV7-7 and TRBJ2-3, the full variable domain reads GAGVSQSPRYKVTKRGQDVTLRCDPISSHATLYWYQQALGQGPEFLTYFNYEAQPDKSGLPSDRFSAERPEGSISTLTIQRTEQRDSAMYRCASSFQVGDTQYFGPGTRLTVL.

In its sample, this clonotype was seen many times. The chain links TRBV2 to TRBJ1-1; D unclear. This CDR3 comprises 13 residues. V was cut by 2 bases and J by 2 bases, with 6 bases left in between. Germline CDR1 and CDR2: SNHLY and FYNNEI. CDR3 protein: CASSELPNTEAFF. The DNA for the CDR3 is TGTGCCAGCAGTGAACTACCTAACACTGAAGCTTTCTTT.

This clonotype was seen many times. This chain uses TRBV20-1 with TRBJ2-7, with 12 positions matching TRBD2. This CDR3 comprises 14 residues. The junction had 4 bases not matched to a gene; V was cut back by 0 bases and J by 7 bases. The germline V gene encodes CDR1 DFQATT and CDR2 SNEGSKA (reference sequence). Here the CDR3 DNA reads TGCAGTGCTAGAGATCTGACTAGCGGGGGTGAGCAGTACTTC. It is translated as CSARDLTSGGEQYF.

This clonotype appeared many times. V and J are TRBV5-1 and TRBJ2-5, with a possible D match to TRBD1 (5 bases). CDR3 size: 15 residues. Germline CDR1 is SGHRS and CDR2 is YFSETQ. Trimming took 4 bases from V and 2 from J, leaving 15 bases between them. The CDR3 here is CASSQGRARQETQYF. CDR3 nucleotides: TGCGCCAGCAGCCAGGGCAGGGCGAGACAAGAGACCCAGTACTTC.

This clonotype was observed a few times. The chain recombines TRBV5-1 with TRBJ1-5; 8 nucleotides agree with TRBD1. CDR1 is SGHRS, CDR2 YFSETQ, per germline. V gave up 9 bases and J gave up 1 base; unmatched junction bases: 12. CDR3 length: 16 residues. The CDR3 nucleotides are TGCGCCAACCCACCTGACAGGGGTGAAAGCAATCAGCCCCAGCATTTT. Translation: CANPPDRGESNQPQHF.

This clonotype was seen many times. This chain connects TRBV5-6 to TRBJ1-5; D remains ambiguous. The V gene's germline CDR1 is SGHDT and CDR2 YYEEEE. Trimming cost V 2 bases and J 7 bases, with 16 bases left between them. The CDR3 length is 15 residues. CDR3 nucleotides: TGTGCCAGCAGCTTCGGTTTTTCCCGAGGCCAGCCCCAGCATTTT. Its protein product is CASSFGFSRGQPQHF.

In its sample, this clonotype was seen a few times. The V call is TRBV9, the J call TRBJ1-1; D is undetermined. Per the germline V gene, CDR1 is SGDLS and CDR2 is YYNGEE. V was cut by 6 bases and J by 1 base, with 19 bases left in between. This CDR3 has 16 residues. CDR3 bases: TGTGCCAGCACCCTTCTGGCCAGAAAGCAGAACACTGAAGCTTTCTTT. Translation: CASTLLARKQNTEAFF.

This clonotype has at least ten counts. The chain combines TRBV3-1 with TRBJ1-1; 9 bases map to TRBD1. The CDR3 contains 16 residues. V trimming: 4 bases; J trimming: 2 bases; junction bases outside the gene matches: 8. Germline values: CDR1 LGHDT, CDR2 YNNKEL (reference sequence). The CDR3, as DNA: TGTGCCAGCAGCCGAGGACAGGGGAGGACTAACACTGAAGCTTTCTTT. Amino acids: CASSRGQGRTNTEAFF.

This clonotype was seen more than once but under ten times. A read error may account for a junction end that differs from germline. The chain is built from TRBV20-1 and TRBJ1-5, with D uncertain. The germline CDR1 and CDR2 sequences are DFQATT and SNEGSKA (reference sequence). This CDR3 has 13 residues. In nucleotides, the CDR3 is TGCAGTGCTAGAGAGAGTTCTAATCAGCCCCAGAATTTT. The encoded protein is CSARESSNQPQNF.

There are many counts of this clonotype. The chain links TRBV14 to TRBJ2-4, with TRBD2 matching 9 bases. The CDR3 extends over 16 amino acids. Trimming removed 2 bases from V and 0 bases from J; junction bases left unmatched: 2. Looked up from germline, CDR1 is SGHDN and CDR2 is FVKESK. The CDR3 region has the DNA TGTGCCAGCAGCCAAACTAGCGGGCTAGCCAAAAACATTCAGTACTTC. Its protein is CASSQTSGLAKNIQYF.

This clonotype was detected many times. The chain recombines TRBV20-1 with TRBJ2-1; 7 nucleotides match TRBD2. V was clipped by 5 bases and J by 2 bases; unmatched bases: 9. The V gene's germline CDR1 is DFQATT and CDR2 SNEGSKA (reference sequence). This CDR3 spans 15 amino acids. The CDR3 DNA sequence: TGCAGTGCTGGCCGGGGGAGGGGCCCCTACAATGAGCAGTTCTTC. Protein: CSAGRGRGPYNEQFF.

This clonotype was recorded many times. The junction departs from the called germline gene at one end, perhaps through a read error. The rearrangement joins TRBV20-1 to TRBJ1-6, with D possibly TRBD1 on 5 matching bases. CDR1 and CDR2 (germline): DFQATT, SNEGSKA (reference sequence). The CDR3 spans 14 residues. CDR3 nucleotide sequence: TGCAGTGCTGCGCCGGGGGGGGTTGATTCACCCCTCAACTTT. This encodes CSAAPGGVDSPLNF.

In this sample, this clonotype turned up many times. The chain carries TRBV18 and TRBJ1-1; TRBD1 aligns across 7 bases. V dropped 4 bases and J dropped 1; count of bases not matched to a gene: 6. CDR1 is KGHSH, CDR2 LQKENI, per germline. The CDR3 length is 15 residues. The CDR3 region has the DNA TGTGCCAGCTCACAGGCCGGGACAGCGAACACTGAAGCTTTCTTT. Amino acid sequence: CASSQAGTANTEAFF.

In this sample, this clonotype turned up many times. V is TRBV5-6 and J is TRBJ2-5; D could derive from TRBD1 or TRBD2 (5 bases each). The CDR3 has 14 residues. V lost 4 bases, J lost 1 base, and 11 bases lay in between. Germline lookup yields CDR1 SGHDT and CDR2 YYEEEE. The chain's CDR3 is CASSPGTSQETQYF. CDR3 DNA: TGTGCCAGCAGCCCAGGGACGAGCCAAGAGACCCAGTACTTC. The full variable domain, with the rest looked up from reference TRBV5-6 and TRBJ2-5, is DAGVTQSPTHLIKTRGQQVTLRCSPKSGHDTVSWYQQALGQGPQFIFQYYEEEERQRGNFPDRFSGHQFPNYSSELNVNALLLGDSALYLCASSPGTSQETQYFGPGTRLLVL.

This clonotype was seen at least ten times. The V call is TRBV3-1, the J call TRBJ2-3, with D perhaps TRBD2 (5 bases). Germline assignment: CDR1 LGHDT and CDR2 YNNKEL (reference sequence). Trimming removed 0 bases from V and 8 bases from J, with 9 bases in between. CDR3 length: 13 amino acids. DNA of the CDR3: TGTGCCAGCAGCCAAGATTGGAGCGGTACGCAGTATTTT. It is translated as CASSQDWSGTQYF.

This clonotype was seen more than once but under ten times. One end of the junction is discordant with germline, which a read error may explain. The gene calls are TRBV5-8 and TRBJ1-5, with D tentatively TRBD1 (6 bases). This CDR3 is built from 12 residues. CDR1 is SGHTS, CDR2 YDEGEE, per germline. Here the CDR3 DNA reads TGTGCCAGCAGCACGTACCGGGGGCCCCAGAATTTT. Its protein is CASSTYRGPQNF.

The table lists this clonotype with a few counts. A much larger clone lies one base from this, so it may be a read error. The chain has TRBV3-1 and TRBJ1-1, with unresolved D. The CDR3 totals 15 residues. Between the trimmed V and J ends, which lost 7 bases and 8 bases, there was a span of 23 bases. Germline CDR1 reads LGHDT; CDR2 reads YNNKEL (reference sequence). CDR3 protein: CASTSRANGALEAFF. The CDR3 DNA reads TGTGCCAGCACCTCCCGGGCCAACGGCGCTTTAGAAGCTTTCTTT.

This clonotype was recorded at least ten times. The junction does not match germline at one end; this may be a read error. The chain combines TRBV4-1 with TRBJ1-5, with TRBD1 matching over 9 bases. Germline V gene data show CDR1 as MGHRA and CDR2 as YSYEKL. The CDR3 sequence is 16 residues long. This CDR3 is CASSQEGQGGNQPQNF. The CDR3 nucleotides are TGCGCCAGCAGCCAAGAGGGACAGGGTGGAAATCAGCCCCAGAATTTT.

This chain uses TRBV29-1 with TRBJ1-2; 9 positions agree with TRBD1. The V gene's germline CDR1 is SQVTM and CDR2 ANQGSEA. The trim removed 3 bases at V and 7 bases at J, leaving 15 bases unmatched. The CDR3 has 16 residues. DNA for the CDR3: TGCAGCGTTGATAGTTGGGACAGGGCGCGCAGCGGTGGCTACACCTTC. It encodes CSVDSWDRARSGGYTF.

This clonotype was recorded many times. This chain uses TRBV5-6 with TRBJ2-2, with unresolved D. This CDR3 region has 12 residues. Germline assignment: CDR1 SGHDT and CDR2 YYEEEE. V gave up 0 bases and J gave up 6 bases, with 3 bases separating them. CDR3: CASSLAPGELFF. CDR3 nucleotide sequence: TGTGCCAGCAGCTTGGCTCCCGGGGAGCTGTTTTTT.

This clonotype was recorded many times. V gene TRBV20-1 combines with J gene TRBJ2-1; 8 nucleotides align to TRBD2. This CDR3 has 14 amino acids. V lost 1 base to trimming and J lost 7 bases; unmatched junction nucleotides: 6. The germline CDR1 and CDR2 sequences are DFQATT and SNEGSKA (reference sequence). In nucleotides, the CDR3 is TGCAGTGCTAGAGCGGGGGGGCCTGGAAATGAGCAGTTCTTC. Protein product: CSARAGGPGNEQFF.

This clonotype was seen ten or more times. The V gene is TRBV15, the J gene TRBJ1-6, with TRBD1 matching over 9 bases. The CDR3 covers 15 residues. The germline V gene has CDR1 LNHNV and CDR2 YYDKDF (reference sequence). Losses at the gene ends were 3 bases for V and 9 bases for J; bases not matched to a gene: 6. The CDR3 region has the DNA TGTGCCACCAGCAGGGGACAGGGCGGAGGTTCACCCCTCCACTTT. Residues: CATSRGQGGGSPLHF.

The genes are TRBV7-9 and TRBJ1-4; TRBD1 matches at 8 bases. Germline CDR1 SEHNR, CDR2 FQNEAQ (reference sequence). V was clipped by 5 bases and J by 7 bases; unmatched bases: 6. The CDR3 consists of 14 residues. CDR3 loop: CASSRTGSGEKLFF. In nucleotides, the CDR3 is TGTGCCAGCAGCCGGACAGGGTCGGGTGAAAAACTGTTTTTT.

The rearrangement links TRBV20-1 to TRBJ1-2; tentative D call: TRBD1 (5 bases). This CDR3 is built from 13 residues. Trimming removed 4 bases at V and 3 bases at J, with 12 bases between. CDR1 is DFQATT and CDR2 is SNEGSKA in the germline V gene (reference sequence). Here the CDR3 reads CSAIPGTHYGYTF. CDR3 bases: TGCAGTGCTATCCCCGGGACCCACTATGGCTACACCTTC.

This clonotype was observed many times. The V gene is TRBV9, the J gene TRBJ2-4, with D possibly matching TRBD1 (5 bases). Per germline, CDR1 SGDLS and CDR2 YYNGEE. V gave up 3 bases and J gave up 7 bases, with 11 bases separating them. CDR3 length: 13 amino acids. The CDR3 nucleotides read TGTGCCAGCAGCGAAGGGGCGAGTAACATTCAGTACTTC. Its translation is CASSEGASNIQYF.

This clonotype was counted at least ten times. Here the CDR3 reads CSAKGQGFYNEQFF. CDR3 nucleotide sequence: TGCAGTGCTAAGGGACAGGGCTTCTACAATGAGCAGTTCTTC. This chain joins TRBV20-1 and TRBJ2-1; 9 bases are shared with TRBD1. After removal of 4 bases from V and 3 bases from J, the junction contained 4 bases not matched to a gene. Per the germline V gene, CDR1 is DFQATT and CDR2 is SNEGSKA (reference sequence). The CDR3 runs 14 residues.

This clonotype has a count of ten or more. The chain links TRBV29-1 to TRBJ1-1, with TRBD1 identical over 7 bases. The junction had 10 bases not matched to a gene; V was cut back by 8 bases and J by 4 bases. The CDR3 length is 13 residues. Germline V gene sequence: CDR1 SQVTM, CDR2 ANQGSEA. The chain's CDR3 is CSCTGDLGTEAFF. The CDR3 bases are TGCAGCTGTACAGGGGATTTGGGCACTGAAGCTTTCTTT.

Points on this clonotype: A read error may produce the germline difference seen at one junction end. The V call is TRBV7-7, the J call TRBJ1-5, with unresolved D. Per germline, CDR1 SSHAT and CDR2 FNYEAQ (reference sequence). CDR3 size: 15 residues. The CDR3 nucleotides are TGTGCTAGCAGCCCCAAGGGCGATAGCAATCAGCCCCAGCATTTT. It yields the protein CASSPKGDSNQPQHF. The variable domain in full, completed from reference TRBV7-7 and TRBJ1-5, reads GAGVSQSPRYKVTKRGQDVTLRCDPISSHATLYWYQQALGQGPEFLTYFNYEAQPDKSGLPSDRFSAERPEGSISTLTIQRTEQRDSAMYRCASSPKGDSNQPQHFGDGTRLSIL.

This clonotype came up many times. The rearrangement joins TRBV7-2 to TRBJ1-4; D gene unclear. This CDR3 region has 13 residues. V lost 5 bases to trimming and J lost 8 bases, with 12 bases between them. CDR1 and CDR2 from the germline V gene are SGHTA and FQGNSA. In DNA form, the CDR3 reads TGTGCCAGCAGCCCGGACCTGGGCGAAAAACTGTTTTTT. It translates to CASSPDLGEKLFF.